This T cell receptor (beta chain) was obtained from a study of a mutant IDH1 vaccine in newly diagnosed glioma. Across the whole study: There were approximately 62% males and roughly 38% females among treated patients, whose mean age was about 38 years. Patients had received radiotherapy, temozolomide, or both previously, most receiving both.

Worth noting for this clone: Its matching antigen is unknown.

Using immunoSEQ multiplex PCR, the repertoire was profiled, and TCRdb retains in-frame clones only, with some absent. Of tens of thousands of clones listed, roughly 80% were seen once; the top ten hold roughly 1.9%. This CDR3 spans 12 amino acids. From germline, CDR1 is MNHEY and CDR2 SMNVEV (reference sequence). V gave up 2 bases and J gave up 4 bases, with 5 bases separating them. The time point denotes: baseline, week 1 (first vaccination visit). This sample's treatment: pre-vaccination baseline after standard-of-care therapy. Whole-study findings and limits: Among patients, roughly 94% showed immune responses induced by the vaccine.

The rearrangement uses TRBV27 and TRBJ1-2; no reliable D call. Source: PBMCs, taken from a glioma patient treated with radiotherapy, temozolomide or both. This sequence was found in a woman aged 40 to 50 with glioma. CDR3 sequence (DNA): TGTGCCAGCAGTTTAAAGGGCTATGGCTACACCTTC. It yields the protein CASSLKGYGYTF.